The clone carrying this TCR beta chain showed up many times. The antigen is unknown. The data stem from a study of Graves' ophthalmopathy and Graves' hyperthyroidism. Ophthalmopathy donors' eye disease showed moderate-to-severe activity, CAS of at least 3, NOSPECS of at least 4 and duration under 3 months. Ineligible for inclusion were patients with other autoimmune diseases, uncontrolled infections, pregnancy or lactation. Points from the study as a whole: With over 85% sensitivity and roughly 77% specificity, a 13-signature model separated ophthalmopathy from stable hyperthyroidism. Among expanded thyroid clonotypes above 0.001 frequency, most also occurred in blood.

Transcripts of RNA were the source for amplifying TCR beta CDR3 regions. First-round RT-PCR with HTBI primers preceded a second-round multiplex PCR. TCRdb processed the multiplex PCR reads anew with MiXCR; each CDR3 protein has one entry. The data contain 150,000 to 200,000 distinct CDR3 sequences, less than 45% of them singletons. The CDR3 spans 16 residues. The germline V gene encodes CDR1 SGHAT and CDR2 FQNNGV. Trimming cost V 5 bases and J 3 bases; bases outside gene matches: 13. The receptor was isolated from a woman aged 40 to 50 with Graves' ophthalmopathy. The chain carries TRBV11-2 and TRBJ2-7, with 7 bases matching TRBD2. Sample: peripheral blood. CDR3 in DNA: TGTGCCAGCAGCGACCGAGCGGGGCCCCCGGGCTACGAGCAGTACTTC. Translated: CASSDRAGPPGYEQYF.